The rows below give T cell receptor beta chains drawn from one sample of a study of T cell responses to AZD1222 COVID-19 vaccine. Assay: immunoSEQ multiplex PCR; the TCRdb copy retains only in-frame clones and omits some. The sample consists of 170,000 or so clones, approximately 92% of them appearing once. The sample consisted of peripheral blood, taken 28 days after the second dose of the MenACWY control vaccine. The source of these receptors is an adult who received the MenACWY meningococcal vaccine as a control. CDR3s include the opening cysteine and the closing phenylalanine or tryptophan. Each record gives: D gene, J gene, clone size, V gene, CDR3 protein, CDR3 DNA. A D gene is named only where the DNA matches it firmly. Clone size is given for some rows only: seen once, a few or many times, or a class if the clone is expanded.

- TRBJ1-4 - TRBV19 CASSGGFNEKLFF TGTGCCAGTAGTGGGGGATTTAATGAAAAACTGTTTTTT
TRBD1 TRBJ1-5 - TRBV6-5 CASSYPRQGVNQPQHF TGTGCCAGCAGTTACCCCAGACAGGGTGTCAATCAGCCCCAGCATTTT
- TRBJ1-2 - TRBV29-1 CSVETGTAYGYTF TGCAGCGTTGAGACCGGGACGGCCTATGGCTACACCTTC
- TRBJ2-1 - TRBV19 CASSIQLAGNEQFF TGTGCCAGTAGTATACAACTAGCTGGGAATGAGCAGTTCTTC
TRBD1 TRBJ2-4 - TRBV7-8 CASSREGALGNIQYF TGTGCCAGCAGCCGAGAGGGGGCCTTAGGAAACATTCAGTACTTC
- TRBJ1-2 - TRBV18 CASSPAREGGYTF TGTGCCAGCTCACCAGCGAGGGAGGGTGGCTACACCTTC
- TRBJ1-1 - TRBV10-3 CAISEGPGNTEAFF TGTGCCATCAGTGAGGGGCCAGGGAACACTGAAGCTTTCTTT
- TRBJ1-3 - TRBV11-2 CASSLVGGSGNTIYF TGTGCCAGCAGCTTAGTTGGGGGATCGGGAAACACCATATATTTT
- TRBJ2-5 once TRBV12-3/TRBV12-4 CASSSRDQETQYF TGTGCCAGCAGCTCCCGGGACCAAGAGACCCAGTACTTC
- TRBJ1-1 - TRBV5-1 CASSLRGGTSLANTEAFF TGCGCCAGCAGCTTGAGGGGCGGAACGTCCTTAGCGAACACTGAAGCTTTCTTT
- TRBJ1-2 - TRBV5-1 CASSRGEGYGYTF TGCGCCAGCAGCCGGGGTGAGGGCTATGGCTACACCTTC
- TRBJ1-4 - TRBV4-2 CASSQDPQGTNEKLFF TGTGCCAGCAGCCAAGATCCCCAGGGAACTAATGAAAAACTGTTTTTT
- TRBJ2-2 - TRBV12-3/TRBV12-4 CASSSSTGELFF TGTGCCAGCAGTTCGTCGACCGGGGAGCTGTTTTTT
- TRBJ1-2 - TRBV4-3 CASSQVGPYNYGYTF TGCGCCAGCAGCCAAGTTGGTCCCTATAACTATGGCTACACCTTC
- TRBJ1-1 - TRBV12-3/TRBV12-4 CASLRRQNTEAFF TGTGCCAGCCTCCGTCGACAGAACACTGAAGCTTTCTTT
- TRBJ2-7 - TRBV30 CAWSASRTGEQYF TGTGCCTGGAGTGCCTCTAGGACTGGAGAGCAGTACTTC
- TRBJ1-4 - TRBV29-1 CSVVVNEKLFF TGCAGCGTTGTGGTTAATGAAAAACTGTTTTTT
- TRBJ1-4 - TRBV6-5 CASRAGPSEKLFF TGTGCCAGCAGGGCGGGACCATCTGAAAAACTGTTTTTT
TRBD2 TRBJ2-2 - TRBV11-2 CASSTATSGAGELFF TGTGCCAGCAGCACCGCGACTAGCGGGGCCGGGGAGCTGTTTTTT
- TRBJ1-1 - TRBV7-9 CASGGVNTEAFF TGTGCCAGCGGGGGGGTAAACACTGAAGCTTTCTTT
- TRBJ1-1 - TRBV12-3/TRBV12-4 CASFLWGGATAFF TGTGCCAGTTTCCTTTGGGGGGGGGCGACTGCTTTCTTT
- TRBJ2-3 once TRBV7-8 CASSARVFTDTQYF TGTGCCAGCAGCGCTAGGGTATTCACAGATACGCAGTATTTT
- TRBJ1-4 once TRBV6-2/TRBV6-3 CASSYPLGVVSELFF TGTGCCAGCAGTTACCCGTTGGGGGTGGTGAGTGAACTGTTTTTT
- TRBJ1-3 - TRBV7-8 CASSPSGALGNTIYF TGTGCCAGCAGCCCCTCGGGGGCGCTCGGAAACACCATATATTTT
- TRBJ2-4 - TRBV3-1/TRBV3-2 CASSYIGRGIAKNIQYF TGTGCCAGCAGCTATATTGGCCGGGGGATAGCCAAAAACATTCAGTACTTC
- TRBJ1-1 - TRBV5-6 CASSLASWAPNTEAFF TGTGCCAGCAGCTTGGCCTCCTGGGCCCCCAACACTGAAGCTTTCTTT
TRBD1 TRBJ1-6 - TRBV28 CASKIGAGGSPLHF TGTGCCAGCAAGATAGGGGCAGGGGGTTCACCCCTCCACTTT
- TRBJ1-2 - TRBV19 CASRAGGTYGYTF TGTGCCAGTCGGGCCGGCGGAACCTATGGCTACACCTTC
- TRBJ1-5 - TRBV4-1 CASSQDVAGREPQHF TGCGCCAGCAGCCAAGATGTGGCGGGACGGGAGCCCCAGCATTTT
TRBD1 TRBJ2-7 - TRBV12-3/TRBV12-4 CASSPGQTPGSF TGTGCCAGCAGCCCGGGACAGACACCAGGGAGCTTC
TRBD1 TRBJ2-4 once TRBV28 CASSLPGQGFQYF TGTGCCAGCAGTCTCCCGGGACAGGGTTTTCAGTACTTC
- TRBJ2-7 - TRBV28 CASSLTDLYEQYF TGTGCCAGCAGTTTGACGGACCTCTACGAGCAGTACTTC
- TRBJ2-1 - TRBV18 CASSPAGFNEQFF TGTGCCAGCTCACCTGCGGGTTTCAATGAGCAGTTCTTC
- TRBJ1-2 - TRBV5-1 CASSLGQANYGYTF TGCGCCAGCAGCCTGGGGCAGGCAAACTATGGCTACACCTTC
TRBD1 TRBJ1-3 - TRBV28 CASSLSRTGTVRNTIYF TGTGCCAGCAGTTTAAGCAGGACAGGGACTGTTCGAAACACCATATATTTT
TRBD1 TRBJ2-5 - TRBV5-1 CASSSGQGRETQYF TGCGCCAGCAGCTCCGGACAGGGACGAGAGACCCAGTACTTC
- TRBJ1-1 - TRBV28 CASSKGWLLMNTEAFF TGTGCCAGCAGCAAAGGGTGGCTTCTAATGAACACTGAAGCTTTCTTT
- TRBJ2-3 - TRBV28 CASSRRGVAADTQYF TGTGCCAGCAGCAGAAGGGGGGTAGCTGCAGATACGCAGTATTTT
TRBD1 TRBJ1-2 - TRBV4-1 CASSQDQGGRYGYTF TGCGCCAGCAGCCAAGATCAGGGGGGCCGCTATGGCTACACCTTC
- TRBJ1-1 few TRBV4-2 CASSQAGGRGDTEAFF TGTGCCAGCAGCCAAGCGGGGGGGCGGGGAGACACTGAAGCTTTCTTT
TRBD1 TRBJ1-5 - TRBV12-5 CASGDDRGGNQPQHF TGTGCTAGTGGCGATGACAGGGGAGGCAATCAGCCCCAGCATTTT
- TRBJ2-3 once TRBV18 CASSPDSGFGATDTQYF TGTGCCAGCTCACCCGACAGTGGCTTTGGGGCCACAGATACGCAGTATTTT
- TRBJ2-1 - TRBV19 CASSIPTATYNEQFF TGTGCCAGTAGTATTCCGACGGCTACCTACAATGAGCAGTTCTTC
- TRBJ1-4 - TRBV19 CASRPDRTNEKLFF TGTGCCAGTAGGCCAGACCGCACTAATGAAAAACTGTTTTTT
TRBD1 TRBJ2-2 - TRBV5-1 CASSSGTGATGELFF TGCGCCAGCAGCTCCGGGACAGGGGCAACCGGGGAGCTGTTTTTT
- TRBJ1-3 - TRBV7-8 CASSLRHGGAGNTIYF TGTGCCAGCAGCTTACGGCACGGTGGCGCTGGAAACACCATATATTTT
- TRBJ2-1 - TRBV2 CASSEWSAGVDEQFF TGTGCCAGCAGTGAATGGAGCGCCGGGGTCGATGAGCAGTTCTTC